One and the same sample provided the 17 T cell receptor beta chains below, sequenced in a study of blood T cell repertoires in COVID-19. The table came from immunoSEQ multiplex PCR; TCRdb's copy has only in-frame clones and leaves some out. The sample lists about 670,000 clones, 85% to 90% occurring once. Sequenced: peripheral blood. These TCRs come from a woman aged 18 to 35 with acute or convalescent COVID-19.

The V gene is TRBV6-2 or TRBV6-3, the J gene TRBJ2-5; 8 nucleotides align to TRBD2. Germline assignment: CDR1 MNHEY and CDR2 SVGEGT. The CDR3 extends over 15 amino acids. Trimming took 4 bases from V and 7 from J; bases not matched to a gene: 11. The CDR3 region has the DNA TGTGCCAGCAGTTCCGGACTAGCCCTGGGAGGGACCCAGTACTTC. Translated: CASSSGLALGGTQYF.

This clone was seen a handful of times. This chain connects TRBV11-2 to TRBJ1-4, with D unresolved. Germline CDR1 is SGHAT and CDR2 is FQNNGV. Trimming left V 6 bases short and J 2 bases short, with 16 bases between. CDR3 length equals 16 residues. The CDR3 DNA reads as TGTGCCAGCAGACGCACCGGTAGTCCTACTAATGAAAAACTGTTTTTT. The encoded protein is CASRRTGSPTNEKLFF. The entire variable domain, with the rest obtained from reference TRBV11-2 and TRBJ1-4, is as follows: EAGVAQSPRYKIIEKRQSVAFWCNPISGHATLYWYQQILGQGPKLLIQFQNNGVVDDSQLPKDRFSAERLKGVDSTLKIQPAKLEDSAVYLCASRRTGSPTNEKLFFGSGTQLSVL.

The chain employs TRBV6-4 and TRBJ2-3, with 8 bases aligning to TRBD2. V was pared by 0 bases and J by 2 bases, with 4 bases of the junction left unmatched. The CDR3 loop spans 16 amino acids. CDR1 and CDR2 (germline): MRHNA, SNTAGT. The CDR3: CASSDSVAGPTDTQYF. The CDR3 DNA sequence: TGTGCCAGCAGTGACTCGGTAGCGGGGCCCACAGATACGCAGTATTTT.

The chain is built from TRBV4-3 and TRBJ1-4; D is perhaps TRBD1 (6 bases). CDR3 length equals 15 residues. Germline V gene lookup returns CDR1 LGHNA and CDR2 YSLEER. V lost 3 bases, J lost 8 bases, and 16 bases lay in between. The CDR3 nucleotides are TGCGCCAGCAGCCAGTCCGGGACACGGACGGAAAAACTGTTTTTT. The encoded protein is CASSQSGTRTEKLFF.

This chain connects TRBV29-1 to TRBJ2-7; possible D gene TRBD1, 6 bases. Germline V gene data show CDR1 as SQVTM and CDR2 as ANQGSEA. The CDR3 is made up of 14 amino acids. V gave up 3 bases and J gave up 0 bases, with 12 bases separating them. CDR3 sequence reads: CSVDTGTSSYEQYF. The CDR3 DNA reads TGCAGCGTTGATACCGGGACATCCTCCTACGAGCAGTACTTC.

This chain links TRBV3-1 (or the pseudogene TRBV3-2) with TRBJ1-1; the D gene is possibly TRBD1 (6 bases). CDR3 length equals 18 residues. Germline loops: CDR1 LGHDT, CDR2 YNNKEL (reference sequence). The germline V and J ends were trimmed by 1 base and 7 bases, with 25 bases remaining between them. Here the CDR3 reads CASSQGLGMGKTGLEAFF. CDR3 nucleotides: TGTGCCAGCAGCCAAGGGTTGGGGATGGGGAAAACAGGGCTTGAAGCTTTCTTT.

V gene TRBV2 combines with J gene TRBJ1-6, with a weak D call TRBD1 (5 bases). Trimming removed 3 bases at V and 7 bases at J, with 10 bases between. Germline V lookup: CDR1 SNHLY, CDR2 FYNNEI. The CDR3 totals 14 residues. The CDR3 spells CASSESRANSPLHF. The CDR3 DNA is TGTGCCAGCAGTGAGAGCAGGGCCAATTCACCCCTCCACTTT.

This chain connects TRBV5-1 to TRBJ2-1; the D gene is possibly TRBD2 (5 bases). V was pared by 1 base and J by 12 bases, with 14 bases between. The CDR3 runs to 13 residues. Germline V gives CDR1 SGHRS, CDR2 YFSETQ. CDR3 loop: CASSLMPRDGQFF. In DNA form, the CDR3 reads TGCGCCAGCAGCTTGATGCCTCGGGATGGGCAGTTCTTC.

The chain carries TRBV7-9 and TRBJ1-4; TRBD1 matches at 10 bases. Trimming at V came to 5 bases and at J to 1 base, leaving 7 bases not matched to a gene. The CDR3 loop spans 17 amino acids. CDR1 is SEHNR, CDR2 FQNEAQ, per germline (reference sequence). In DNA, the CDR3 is TGTGCCAGCAGCACCTCGGACAGGGGGTTAACTAATGAAAAACTGTTTTTT. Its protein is CASSTSDRGLTNEKLFF.

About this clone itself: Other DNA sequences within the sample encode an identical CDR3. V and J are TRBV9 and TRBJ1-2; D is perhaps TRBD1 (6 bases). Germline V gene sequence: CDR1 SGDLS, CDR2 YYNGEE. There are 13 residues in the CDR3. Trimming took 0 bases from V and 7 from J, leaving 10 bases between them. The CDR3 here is CASSVGGGAGYTF. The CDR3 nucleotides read TGTGCCAGCAGCGTAGGGGGGGGCGCTGGCTACACCTTC.

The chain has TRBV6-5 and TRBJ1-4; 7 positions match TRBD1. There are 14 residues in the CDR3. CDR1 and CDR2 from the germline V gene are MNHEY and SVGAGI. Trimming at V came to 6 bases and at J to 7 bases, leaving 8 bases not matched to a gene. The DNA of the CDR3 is TGTGCCAGCAGAGACGGACAGGATATTGAAAAACTGTTTTTT. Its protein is CASRDGQDIEKLFF.

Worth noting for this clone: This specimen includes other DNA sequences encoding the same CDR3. CDR3 residues: CASSLSRGYEQYF. CDR3 DNA: TGTGCCAGCAGTTTATCCAGGGGGTACGAGCAGTACTTC. The V gene is TRBV27, the J gene TRBJ2-7; 7 nucleotides line up with TRBD1. Germline CDR1 and CDR2: MNHEY and SMNVEV (reference sequence). This CDR3 comprises 13 residues. The ends lost 0 bases at V and 4 bases at J; junction bases unmatched: 0.

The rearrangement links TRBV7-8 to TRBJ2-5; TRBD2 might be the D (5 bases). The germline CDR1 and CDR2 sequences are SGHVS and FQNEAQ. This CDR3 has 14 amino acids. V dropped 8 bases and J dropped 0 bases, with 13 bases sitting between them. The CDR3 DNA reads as TGTGCCAGCGTACAAGTAGCGTACCAAGAGACCCAGTACTTC. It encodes CASVQVAYQETQYF.

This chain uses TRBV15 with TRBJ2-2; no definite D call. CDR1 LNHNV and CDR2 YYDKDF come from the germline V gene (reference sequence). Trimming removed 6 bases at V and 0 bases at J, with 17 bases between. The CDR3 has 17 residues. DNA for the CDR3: TGTGCCACCAGGGCTCTTGCCGGGTTTGCGAACACCGGGGAGCTGTTTTTT. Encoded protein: CATRALAGFANTGELFF.

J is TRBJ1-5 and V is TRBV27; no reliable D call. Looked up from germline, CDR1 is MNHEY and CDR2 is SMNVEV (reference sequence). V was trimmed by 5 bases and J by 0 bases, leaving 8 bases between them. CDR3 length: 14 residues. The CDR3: CASSKTYSNQPQHF. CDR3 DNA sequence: TGTGCCAGCAGTAAGACTTATAGCAATCAGCCCCAGCATTTT.

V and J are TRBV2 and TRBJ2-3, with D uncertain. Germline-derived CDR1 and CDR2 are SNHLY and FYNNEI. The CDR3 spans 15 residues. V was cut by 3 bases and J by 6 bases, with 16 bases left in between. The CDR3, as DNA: TGTGCCAGCAGTGACGTTAGCCCGGGTCCCGATACGCAGTATTTT. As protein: CASSDVSPGPDTQYF.

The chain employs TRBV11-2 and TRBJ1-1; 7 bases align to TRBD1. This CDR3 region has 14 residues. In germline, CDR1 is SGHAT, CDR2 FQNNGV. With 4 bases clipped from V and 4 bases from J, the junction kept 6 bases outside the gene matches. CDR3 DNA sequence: TGTGCCAGCAGCTGGATCGACAGGGCCACTGAAGCTTTCTTT. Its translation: CASSWIDRATEAFF.